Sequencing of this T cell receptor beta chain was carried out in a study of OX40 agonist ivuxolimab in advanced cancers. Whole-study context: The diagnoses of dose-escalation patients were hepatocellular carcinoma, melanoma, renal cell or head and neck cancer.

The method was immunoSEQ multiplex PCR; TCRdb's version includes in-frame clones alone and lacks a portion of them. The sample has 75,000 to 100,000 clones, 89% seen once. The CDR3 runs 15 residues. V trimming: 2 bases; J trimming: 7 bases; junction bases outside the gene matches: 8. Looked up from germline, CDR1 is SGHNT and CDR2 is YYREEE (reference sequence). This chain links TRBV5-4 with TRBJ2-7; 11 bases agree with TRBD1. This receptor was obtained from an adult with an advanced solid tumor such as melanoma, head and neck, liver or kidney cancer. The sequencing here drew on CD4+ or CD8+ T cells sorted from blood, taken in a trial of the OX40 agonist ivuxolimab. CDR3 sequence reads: CASSFPGGQGEEQYF. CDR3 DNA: TGTGCCAGCAGCTTCCCCGGGGGACAGGGGGAAGAGCAGTACTTC.